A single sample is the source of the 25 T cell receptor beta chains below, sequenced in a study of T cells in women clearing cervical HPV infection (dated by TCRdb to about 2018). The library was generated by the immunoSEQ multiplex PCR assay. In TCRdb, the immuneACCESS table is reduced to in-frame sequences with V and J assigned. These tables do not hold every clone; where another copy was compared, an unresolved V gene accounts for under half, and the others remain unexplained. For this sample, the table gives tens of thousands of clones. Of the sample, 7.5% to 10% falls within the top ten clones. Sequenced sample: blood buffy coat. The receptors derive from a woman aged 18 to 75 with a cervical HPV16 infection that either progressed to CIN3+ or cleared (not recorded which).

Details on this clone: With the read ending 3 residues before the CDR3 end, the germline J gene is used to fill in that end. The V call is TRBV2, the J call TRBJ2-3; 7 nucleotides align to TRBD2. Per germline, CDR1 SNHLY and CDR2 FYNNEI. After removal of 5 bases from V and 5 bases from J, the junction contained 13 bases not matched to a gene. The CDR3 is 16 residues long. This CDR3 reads CASSPRSIGLEDTQYF. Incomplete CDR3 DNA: TGTGCCAGCAGTCCTCGCTCCATCGGACTAGAAGATACG.

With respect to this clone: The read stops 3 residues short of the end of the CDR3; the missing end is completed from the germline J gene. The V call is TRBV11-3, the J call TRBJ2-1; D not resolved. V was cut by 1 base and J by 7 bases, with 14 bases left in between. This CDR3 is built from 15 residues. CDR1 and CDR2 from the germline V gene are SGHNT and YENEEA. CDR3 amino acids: CASSLAPIYFNEQFF. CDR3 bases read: TGTGCCAGCAGCTTAGCGCCCATTTACTTTAATGAG.

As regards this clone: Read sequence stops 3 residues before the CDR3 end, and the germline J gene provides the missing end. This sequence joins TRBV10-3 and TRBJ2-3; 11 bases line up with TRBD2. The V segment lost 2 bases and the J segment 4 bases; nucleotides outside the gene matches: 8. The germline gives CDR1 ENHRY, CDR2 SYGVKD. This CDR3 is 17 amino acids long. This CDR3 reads CAISEPGTSGGADTQYF. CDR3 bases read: TGTGCCATCAGTGAGCCCGGGACTAGCGGAGGAGCAGATACG.

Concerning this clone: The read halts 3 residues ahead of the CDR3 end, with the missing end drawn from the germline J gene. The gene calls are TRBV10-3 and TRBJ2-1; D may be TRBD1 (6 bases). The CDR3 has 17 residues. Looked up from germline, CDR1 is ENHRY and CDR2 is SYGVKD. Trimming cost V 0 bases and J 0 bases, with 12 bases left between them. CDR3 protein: CAISESSEGGSYNEQFF. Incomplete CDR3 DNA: TGTGCCATCAGTGAGTCGTCGGAAGGGGGCTCCTACAATGAG.

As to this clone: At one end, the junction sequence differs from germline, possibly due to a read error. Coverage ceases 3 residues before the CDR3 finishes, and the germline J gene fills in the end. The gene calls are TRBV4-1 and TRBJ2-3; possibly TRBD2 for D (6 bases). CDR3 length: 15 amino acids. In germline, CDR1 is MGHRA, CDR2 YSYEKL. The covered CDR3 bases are TGCACCAGCAGCCAAGATCAGAGCGGGCCAGATACG. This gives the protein CTSSQDQSGPDT. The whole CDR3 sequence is CTSSQDQSGPDTQYF.

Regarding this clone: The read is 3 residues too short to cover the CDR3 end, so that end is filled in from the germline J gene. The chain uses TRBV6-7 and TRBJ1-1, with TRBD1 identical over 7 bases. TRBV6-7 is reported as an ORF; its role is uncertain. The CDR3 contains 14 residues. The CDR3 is CASSYSTGLLGAFF. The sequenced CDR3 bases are TGTGCCAGCAGTTACTCGACAGGGCTGCTGGGG.

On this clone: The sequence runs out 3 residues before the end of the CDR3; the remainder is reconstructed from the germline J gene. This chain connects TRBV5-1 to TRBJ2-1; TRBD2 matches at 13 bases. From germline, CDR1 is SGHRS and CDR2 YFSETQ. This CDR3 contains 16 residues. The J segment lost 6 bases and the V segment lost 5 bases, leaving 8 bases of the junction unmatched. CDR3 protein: CASREGTSGTINEQFF. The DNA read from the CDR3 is TGCGCCAGCAGAGAGGGGACTAGCGGGACAATCAATGAG.

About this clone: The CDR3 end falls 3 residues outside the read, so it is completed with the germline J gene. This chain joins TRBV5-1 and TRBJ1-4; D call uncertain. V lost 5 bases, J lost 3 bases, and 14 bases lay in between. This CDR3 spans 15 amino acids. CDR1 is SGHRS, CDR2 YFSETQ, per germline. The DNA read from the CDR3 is TGCGCCAGCAGAATAAGGGCGAGGGCTAATGAAAAA. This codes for CASRIRARANEK. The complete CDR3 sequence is CASRIRARANEKLFF.

The CDR3 DNA, read in part, is TGTGCCAGCAGCTACGGCCCGGACAGCCTGCGGCCC. Amino acids: CASSYGPDSLRP. The full CDR3 is CASSYGPDSLRPQHF. The chain has TRBV5-5 and TRBJ1-5, with D possibly matching TRBD1 (6 bases). The read comes to an end 3 residues before the CDR3 does, leaving the germline J gene to fill in the end. Germline values: CDR1 SGHKS, CDR2 YYEKEE (reference sequence). CDR3 length equals 15 residues. Trimming took off 3 bases at V and 9 bases at J, with 19 bases between the two ends. Full variable domain (missing parts from reference TRBV5-5 and TRBJ1-5): DAGVTQSPTHLIKTRGQQVTLRCSPISGHKSVSWYQQVLGQGPQFIFQYYEKEERGRGNFPDRFSARQFPNYSSELNVNALLLGDSALYLCASSYGPDSLRPQHFGDGTRLSIL.

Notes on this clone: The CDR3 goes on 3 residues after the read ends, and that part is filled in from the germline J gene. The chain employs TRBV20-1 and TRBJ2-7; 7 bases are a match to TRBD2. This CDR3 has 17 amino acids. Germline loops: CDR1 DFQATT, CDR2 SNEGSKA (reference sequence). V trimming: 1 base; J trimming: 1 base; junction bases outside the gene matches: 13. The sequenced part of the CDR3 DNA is TGCAGTGCTAGAGGTTTTAGTGCGGGGGTCTCTTCCTACGAG. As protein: CSARGFSAGVSSYE. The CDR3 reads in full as CSARGFSAGVSSYEQYF.

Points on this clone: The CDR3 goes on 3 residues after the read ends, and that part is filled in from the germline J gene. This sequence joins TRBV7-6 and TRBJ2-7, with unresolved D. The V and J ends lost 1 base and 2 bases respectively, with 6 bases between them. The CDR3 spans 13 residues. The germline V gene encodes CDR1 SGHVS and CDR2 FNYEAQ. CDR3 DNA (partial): TGTGCCAGCAGCTTAGATCTCCCCTACGAG. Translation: CASSLDLPYE. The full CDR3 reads CASSLDLPYEQYF.

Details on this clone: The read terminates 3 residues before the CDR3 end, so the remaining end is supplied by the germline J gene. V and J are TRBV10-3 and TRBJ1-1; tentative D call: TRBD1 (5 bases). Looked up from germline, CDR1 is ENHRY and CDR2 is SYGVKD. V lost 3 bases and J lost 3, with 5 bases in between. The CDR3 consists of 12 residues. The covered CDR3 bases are TGTGCCATCAGTGACAGGGACACTGAA. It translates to CAISDRDTE. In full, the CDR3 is CAISDRDTEAFF.

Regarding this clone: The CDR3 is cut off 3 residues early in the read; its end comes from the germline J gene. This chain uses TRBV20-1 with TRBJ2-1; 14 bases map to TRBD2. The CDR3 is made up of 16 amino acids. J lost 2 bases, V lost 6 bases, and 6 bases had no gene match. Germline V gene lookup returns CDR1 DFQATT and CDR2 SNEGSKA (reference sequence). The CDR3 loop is CSADTTSGGAYNEQFF. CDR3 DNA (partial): TGCAGTGCCGACACGACTAGCGGGGGGGCCTACAATGAG.

CDR3 DNA, as far as it was read: TGCGCCAGCAGCTTACAGCCAGGGGCGAATGAAAAA. Protein: CASSLQPGANEK. The full CDR3 protein is CASSLQPGANEKLFF. This chain joins TRBV5-1 and TRBJ1-4; TRBD1 might be the D (6 bases). The read ends 3 residues early relative to the CDR3; the germline J gene fills the gap. This CDR3 spans 15 amino acids. Germline CDR1 SGHRS, CDR2 YFSETQ. Trimming pared 2 bases from V and 5 bases from J, leaving 13 bases between. The whole variable domain, filled in from reference TRBV5-1 and TRBJ1-4, reads KAGVTQTPRYLIKTRGQQVTLSCSPISGHRSVSWYQQTPGQGLQFLFEYFSETQRNKGNFPGRFSGRQFSNSRSEMNVSTLELGDSALYLCASSLQPGANEKLFFGSGTQLSVL.

CDR3 bases read: TGCGCCAGCAGCTTGAGCGGGCCCCCCTACAATGAG. Its protein is CASSLSGPPYNE. The entire CDR3 protein is CASSLSGPPYNEQFF. The chain is built from TRBV5-1 and TRBJ2-1, with a tentative D call TRBD2 (6 bases). The DNA ends 3 residues before the CDR3 does, and the rest of the CDR3 is filled in from the germline J gene. Trimming removed 1 base at V and 2 bases at J, with 10 bases between. In germline, CDR1 is SGHRS, CDR2 YFSETQ. CDR3 length: 15 residues.

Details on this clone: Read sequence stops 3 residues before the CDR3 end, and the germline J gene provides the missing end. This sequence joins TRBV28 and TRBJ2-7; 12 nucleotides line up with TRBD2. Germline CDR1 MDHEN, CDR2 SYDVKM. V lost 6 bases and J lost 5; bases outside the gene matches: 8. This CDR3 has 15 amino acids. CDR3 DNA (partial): TGTGCCAGCAGCTCTTTAAGACTAGCGGGGGACGAG. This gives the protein CASSSLRLAGDE. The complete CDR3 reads CASSSLRLAGDEQYF.

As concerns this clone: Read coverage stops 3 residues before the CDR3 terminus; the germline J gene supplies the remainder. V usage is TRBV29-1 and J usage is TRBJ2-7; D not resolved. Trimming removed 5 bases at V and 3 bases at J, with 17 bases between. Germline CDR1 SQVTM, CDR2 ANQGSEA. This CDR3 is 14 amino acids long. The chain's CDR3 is CSVTATHLIYEQYF. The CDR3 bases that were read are TGCAGCGTTACGGCGACACATCTTATCTACGAG.

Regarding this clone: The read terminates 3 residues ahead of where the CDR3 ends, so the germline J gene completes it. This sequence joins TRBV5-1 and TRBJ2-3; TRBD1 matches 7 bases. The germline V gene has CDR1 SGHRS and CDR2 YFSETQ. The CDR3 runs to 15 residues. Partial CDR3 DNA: TGCGCCAGCAGCCCGGGACAGACCAGCAATCAGCCG. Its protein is CASSPGQTSNQP. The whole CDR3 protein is CASSPGQTSNQPQYF. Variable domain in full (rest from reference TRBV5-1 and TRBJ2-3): KAGVTQTPRYLIKTRGQQVTLSCSPISGHRSVSWYQQTPGQGLQFLFEYFSETQRNKGNFPGRFSGRQFSNSRSEMNVSTLELGDSALYLCASSPGQTSNQPQYFGPGTRLTVL.

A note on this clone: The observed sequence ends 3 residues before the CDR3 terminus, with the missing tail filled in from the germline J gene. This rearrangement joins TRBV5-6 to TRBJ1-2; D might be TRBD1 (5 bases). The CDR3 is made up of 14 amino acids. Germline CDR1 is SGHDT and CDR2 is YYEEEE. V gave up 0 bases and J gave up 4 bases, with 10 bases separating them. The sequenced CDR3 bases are TGTGCCAGCAGCTTGGTTAGACAGCCCTATGGC. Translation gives CASSLVRQPYG. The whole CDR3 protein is CASSLVRQPYGYTF.

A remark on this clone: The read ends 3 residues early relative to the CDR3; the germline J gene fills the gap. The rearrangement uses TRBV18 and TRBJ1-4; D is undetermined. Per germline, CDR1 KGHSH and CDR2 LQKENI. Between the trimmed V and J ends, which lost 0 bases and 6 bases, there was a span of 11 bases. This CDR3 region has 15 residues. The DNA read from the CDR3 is TGTGCCAGCTCACCACCGGCTGAGAGGGATGAAAAA. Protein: CASSPPAERDEK. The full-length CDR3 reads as CASSPPAERDEKLFF.

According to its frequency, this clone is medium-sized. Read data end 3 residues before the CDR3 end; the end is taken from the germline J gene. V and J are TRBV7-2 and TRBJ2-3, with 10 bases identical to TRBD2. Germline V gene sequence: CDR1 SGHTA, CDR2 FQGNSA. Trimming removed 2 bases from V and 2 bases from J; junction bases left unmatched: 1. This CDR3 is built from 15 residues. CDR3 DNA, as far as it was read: TGTGCCAGCAGCTTAACTAGCGGGAACACAGATACG. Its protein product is CASSLTSGNTDT. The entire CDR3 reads CASSLTSGNTDTQYF.

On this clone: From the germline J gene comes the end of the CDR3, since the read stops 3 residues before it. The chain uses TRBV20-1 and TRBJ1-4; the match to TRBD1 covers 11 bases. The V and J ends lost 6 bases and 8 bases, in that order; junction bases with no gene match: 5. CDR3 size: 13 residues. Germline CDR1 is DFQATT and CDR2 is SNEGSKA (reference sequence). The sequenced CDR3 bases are TGCAGTGCCGGGACAGGGGGTTTCGAAAAA. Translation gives CSAGTGGFEK. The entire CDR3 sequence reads CSAGTGGFEKLFF.

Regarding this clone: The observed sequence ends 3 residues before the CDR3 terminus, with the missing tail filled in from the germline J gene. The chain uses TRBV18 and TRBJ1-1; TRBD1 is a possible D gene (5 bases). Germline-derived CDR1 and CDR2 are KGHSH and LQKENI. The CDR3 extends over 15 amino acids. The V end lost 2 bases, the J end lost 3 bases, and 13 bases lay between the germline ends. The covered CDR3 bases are TGTGCCAGCTCACCAAGCCGATCGGGGGACACTGAA. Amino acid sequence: CASSPSRSGDTE. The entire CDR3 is CASSPSRSGDTEAFF.

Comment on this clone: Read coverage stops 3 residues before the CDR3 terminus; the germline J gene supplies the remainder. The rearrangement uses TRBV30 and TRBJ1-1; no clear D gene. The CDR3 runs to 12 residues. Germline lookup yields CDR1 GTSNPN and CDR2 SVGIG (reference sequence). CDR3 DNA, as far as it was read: TGTGCCTGGAGTAGGCAGGAGTTTCAA. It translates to CAWSRQEFQ. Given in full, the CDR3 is CAWSRQEFQAFF.

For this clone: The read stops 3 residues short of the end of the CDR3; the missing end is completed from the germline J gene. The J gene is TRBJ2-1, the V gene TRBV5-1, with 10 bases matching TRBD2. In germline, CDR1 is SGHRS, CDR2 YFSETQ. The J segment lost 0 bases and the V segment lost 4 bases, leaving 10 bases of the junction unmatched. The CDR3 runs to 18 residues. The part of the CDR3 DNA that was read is TGCGCCAGCAGCCCGACTGGACTAGCGGCACTCTCCTACAATGAG. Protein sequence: CASSPTGLAALSYNE. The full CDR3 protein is CASSPTGLAALSYNEQFF.